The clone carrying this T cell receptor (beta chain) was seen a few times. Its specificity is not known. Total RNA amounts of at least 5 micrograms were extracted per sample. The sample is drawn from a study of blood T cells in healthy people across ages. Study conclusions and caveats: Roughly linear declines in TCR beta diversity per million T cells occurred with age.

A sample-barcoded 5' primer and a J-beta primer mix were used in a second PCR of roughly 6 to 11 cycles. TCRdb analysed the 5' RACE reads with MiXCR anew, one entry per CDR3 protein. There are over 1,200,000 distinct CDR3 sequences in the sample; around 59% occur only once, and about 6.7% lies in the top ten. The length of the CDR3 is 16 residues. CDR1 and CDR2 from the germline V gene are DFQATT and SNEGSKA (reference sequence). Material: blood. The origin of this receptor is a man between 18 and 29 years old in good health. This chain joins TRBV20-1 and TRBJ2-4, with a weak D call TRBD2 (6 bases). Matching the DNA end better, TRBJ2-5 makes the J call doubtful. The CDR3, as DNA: TGCAGTGCTAGAGATTTGCGGGGCAAGATACAAGAGACCCAGTACTTC. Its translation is CSARDLRGKIQETQYF.